These 26 T cell receptor beta chains were all obtained from the same sample, sequenced in a study of PD-1 blockade in classical Hodgkin lymphoma. Here immunoSEQ multiplex PCR was the method, and the copy in TCRdb shows in-frame clones only, minus some. The sample consists of roughly 40,000 clones, 88% of them appearing once. Each of the patients experienced relapse following autologous stem cell transplantation, and their brentuximab vedotin exposure differed. This sample comprised peripheral blood mononuclear cells (PBMCs), obtained at baseline. These receptors originate from a human donor with classical Hodgkin lymphoma.

The chain has TRBV5-6 and TRBJ2-7; perhaps TRBD2 as D (5 bases). Germline lookup yields CDR1 SGHDT and CDR2 YYEEEE. V lost 4 bases and J 0 bases, leaving 20 bases between the germline ends. The length of the CDR3 is 17 residues. The DNA for the CDR3 is TGTGCCAGCAGCCCAAGGTACGAGCGGCGCAGCTCCTACGAGCAGTACTTC. Translation gives CASSPRYERRSSYEQYF. The variable domain in full, with the rest retrieved from reference TRBV5-6 and TRBJ2-7, is DAGVTQSPTHLIKTRGQQVTLRCSPKSGHDTVSWYQQALGQGPQFIFQYYEEEERQRGNFPDRFSGHQFPNYSSELNVNALLLGDSALYLCASSPRYERRSSYEQYFGPGTRLTVT.

The chain employs TRBV7-2 and TRBJ2-3, with TRBD1 as a possible D gene (6 bases). V gave up 5 bases and J gave up 1 base, with 16 bases separating them. The CDR3 extends over 16 amino acids. CDR1 SGHTA and CDR2 FQGNSA come from the germline V gene. For the CDR3, the DNA is TGTGCCAGCAGCCAGGGGCTGGGCGAGGGCACAGATACGCAGTATTTT. It yields the protein CASSQGLGEGTDTQYF.

The genes are TRBV27 and TRBJ2-1, with D possibly matching TRBD2 (6 bases). Germline values: CDR1 MNHEY, CDR2 SMNVEV (reference sequence). V was shortened by 3 bases and J by 7 bases, with 19 bases between the two germline ends. The CDR3 spans 16 residues. CDR3 DNA: TGTGCCAGCAGTTTTTCGGAACGACTAGTCTCAAATGAGCAGTTCTTC. Encoded protein: CASSFSERLVSNEQFF.

V and J are TRBV2 and TRBJ2-7; 10 nucleotides align to TRBD2. The CDR3 contains 13 residues. The V segment lost 6 bases and the J segment 5 bases; nucleotides outside the gene matches: 4. Germline V lookup: CDR1 SNHLY, CDR2 FYNNEI. The CDR3 loop is CASRRLAGDEQYF. For the CDR3, the DNA is TGTGCCAGCAGAAGGCTAGCGGGAGACGAGCAGTACTTC.

The chain uses TRBV6-1 and TRBJ2-2, with D possibly matching TRBD1 (5 bases). Per germline, CDR1 MNHNS and CDR2 SASEGT. The CDR3 has 18 residues. V lost 4 bases and J 1 base, leaving 19 bases between the germline ends. The CDR3 region is CASSAQNGQGWNTGELFF. The CDR3 region has the DNA TGTGCCAGCAGTGCCCAAAACGGGCAGGGCTGGAACACCGGGGAGCTGTTTTTT.

The chain carries TRBV27 and TRBJ2-1, with D perhaps matching TRBD1 (5 bases). The CDR3 covers 15 residues. Germline-derived CDR1 and CDR2 are MNHEY and SMNVEV (reference sequence). The germline V and J ends were trimmed by 1 base and 5 bases, with 12 bases remaining between them. This CDR3 reads CASSLFGQLNNEQFF. In DNA, the CDR3 is TGTGCCAGCAGTTTATTTGGACAATTAAACAATGAGCAGTTCTTC.

The chain recombines TRBV7-8 with TRBJ2-3, with D uncertain. Germline-derived CDR1 and CDR2 are SGHVS and FQNEAQ. The CDR3 covers 10 residues. Trimming stripped 10 bases from V and 3 bases from J, with 5 bases between. The CDR3 loop reads CAILTDTQYF. The CDR3 DNA reads as TGTGCCATTCTGACAGATACGCAGTATTTT. Filled out from reference TRBV7-8 and TRBJ2-3, the complete variable domain reads GAGVSQSPRYKVAKRGQDVALRCDPISGHVSLFWYQQALGQGPEFLTYFQNEAQLDKSGLPSDRFFAERPEGSVSTLKIQRTQQEDSAVYLCAILTDTQYFGPGTRLTVL.

CDR3 sequence: CASSLGSYNEQYF. For the CDR3, the DNA is TGTGCCAGCAGTTTGGGGAGCTACAACGAGCAGTACTTC. The rearrangement uses TRBV28 and TRBJ2-7; maybe TRBD2 (5 bases). The CDR3 length is 13 residues. The V gene lost 3 bases and the J gene lost 5 bases, with 11 bases spanning the gap. Germline CDR1 is MDHEN and CDR2 is SYDVKM.

J is TRBJ2-3 and V is TRBV4-1, with TRBD1 matching over 8 bases. Trimming cost V 5 bases and J 0 bases; bases outside gene matches: 10. This CDR3 is 17 amino acids long. Germline CDR1 reads MGHRA; CDR2 reads YSYEKL. The CDR3 DNA reads TGCGCCAGCAGCAATCCACAGGGGGGTGGTAGCACAGATACGCAGTATTTT. Amino acids: CASSNPQGGGSTDTQYF.

This chain uses TRBV5-4 with TRBJ2-7; 7 bases align to TRBD1. CDR1 is SGHNT and CDR2 is YYREEE in the germline V gene (reference sequence). CDR3 length equals 13 residues. Trimming at V came to 3 bases and at J to 5 bases, leaving 5 bases not matched to a gene. In DNA, the CDR3 is TGTGCCAGCAGCTCGACAGGGAAACACGAGCAGTACTTC. Its protein product is CASSSTGKHEQYF.

The V and J genes are TRBV21-1 and TRBJ2-7; the tabulated D call, TRBD1, remains unverified against the DNA. TRBV21-1 is given as a pseudogene. The CDR3 covers 15 residues. The CDR3 protein is CASSIRQAVTYEQYF. In DNA, the CDR3 is TGTGCCAGCAGCATTCGACAGGCAGTCACCTACGAGCAGTACTTC.

In its sample, this clone ranks as medium-sized. The gene calls are TRBV13 and TRBJ2-7; the D gene is possibly TRBD2 (7 bases). Germline CDR1 reads PRHDT; CDR2 reads FYEKMQ (reference sequence). There are 14 residues in the CDR3. Trimming took 1 base from V and 3 from J, leaving 10 bases between them. CDR3 DNA sequence: TGTGCCAGCAGCTTAGACAGGGACTACTACGAGCAGTACTTC. Protein sequence: CASSLDRDYYEQYF.

Only a few counts were recorded for this clone. V and J are TRBV7-9 and TRBJ2-1; TRBD1 or TRBD2 may be the D gene (5 bases each). Germline CDR1 reads SEHNR; CDR2 reads FQNEAQ (reference sequence). This CDR3 region has 16 residues. V was trimmed by 1 base and J by 7 bases, leaving 17 bases between them. Here the CDR3 reads CASSLGLGVAWNEQFF. As DNA, the CDR3 is TGTGCCAGCAGCTTAGGTTTGGGGGTAGCGTGGAATGAGCAGTTCTTC.

J is TRBJ2-7 and V is TRBV4-3; D might be TRBD1 (5 bases). This CDR3 is built from 13 residues. Germline loops: CDR1 LGHNA, CDR2 YSLEER. V was shortened by 5 bases and J by 4 bases, with 12 bases between the two germline ends. In DNA, the CDR3 is TGCGCCAGCAGCACAACCCAGGGATACGAGCAGTACTTC. It translates to CASSTTQGYEQYF.

As DNA, the CDR3 is TGTGCCAGCAGCCAAGAACGGGAGTCGTACAATGAGCAGTTCTTC. It yields the protein CASSQERESYNEQFF. This rearrangement joins TRBV4-2 to TRBJ2-1, with a possible D match to TRBD2 (6 bases). The CDR3 totals 15 residues. Germline values: CDR1 LGHNA, CDR2 YNFKEQ. V lost 0 bases to trimming and J lost 4 bases, with 10 bases between them.

This clone was seen a few times. The chain combines TRBV7-9 with TRBJ1-1; D is uncertain. The length of the CDR3 is 13 residues. Trimming took off 4 bases at V and 8 bases at J, with 14 bases between the two ends. Per the germline V gene, CDR1 is SEHNR and CDR2 is FQNEAQ (reference sequence). The DNA for the CDR3 is TGTGCCAGCAGCTCCCGGACCGACCCGGAAGCTTTCTTT. This translates into CASSSRTDPEAFF.

The chain recombines TRBV29-1 with TRBJ1-2; 8 bases are shared with TRBD1. After removal of 5 bases from V and 6 bases from J, the junction contained 14 bases not matched to a gene. CDR3 length: 15 amino acids. CDR1 is SQVTM and CDR2 is ANQGSEA in the germline V gene. CDR3 sequence reads: CSVQDIRGRGNGYTF. As DNA, the CDR3 is TGCAGCGTTCAGGACATCAGGGGGCGCGGTAATGGCTACACCTTC.

The V and J genes are TRBV6-1 and TRBJ2-5; 9 bases map to TRBD1. V lost 3 bases, J lost 2 bases, and 10 bases stayed unmatched. The CDR3 covers 17 residues. CDR1 and CDR2 (germline): MNHNS, SASEGT. The CDR3 nucleotides read TGTGCCAGCAGTGATTTTGGGACAGGGTCGGAACAAGAGACCCAGTACTTC. Amino acids: CASSDFGTGSEQETQYF.

In this sample, this clone turned up once. The gene calls are TRBV5-4 and TRBJ2-5; 14 positions agree with TRBD2. The germline gives CDR1 SGHNT, CDR2 YYREEE (reference sequence). This CDR3 comprises 16 residues. Trimming at V came to 5 bases and at J to 7 bases, leaving 10 bases not matched to a gene. CDR3 nucleotide sequence: TGTGCCAGCAGTTCCGGGACTAGCGGGAGAATGGTGACCCAGTACTTC. Encoded protein: CASSSGTSGRMVTQYF.

The V call is TRBV4-1, the J call TRBJ2-3; TRBD2 agrees at 7 bases. The CDR3 spans 14 residues. The V and J ends lost 4 bases and 6 bases, in that order; junction bases with no gene match: 7. CDR1 and CDR2 from the germline V gene are MGHRA and YSYEKL. CDR3: CASSREGRVDTQYF. The DNA for the CDR3 is TGCGCCAGCAGCCGGGAGGGGAGGGTGGATACGCAGTATTTT.

This chain joins TRBV5-1 and TRBJ2-2; TRBD2 matches 7 bases. The germline gives CDR1 SGHRS, CDR2 YFSETQ. The CDR3 extends over 15 amino acids. After removal of 4 bases from V and 0 bases from J, the junction contained 3 bases not matched to a gene. CDR3 nucleotide sequence: TGCGCCAGCAGCACGGGAGGCTCGAACACCGGGGAGCTGTTTTTT. This sequence encodes CASSTGGSNTGELFF.

The chain carries TRBV6-6 and TRBJ1-4, with no clear D. The germline gives CDR1 MNHNY, CDR2 SVGAGI (reference sequence). CDR3 length: 12 amino acids. V was pared by 5 bases and J by 8 bases, with 9 bases between. Here the CDR3 reads CASSPGSEKLFF. The DNA for the CDR3 is TGTGCCAGCAGTCCCGGCAGCGAAAAACTGTTTTTT.

J is TRBJ2-2 and V is TRBV6-5; TRBD1 might be the D (6 bases). Per germline, CDR1 MNHEY and CDR2 SVGAGI. CDR3 length: 15 amino acids. V lost 6 bases, J lost 0 bases, and 11 bases lay in between. The CDR3 region has the DNA TGTGCCAGCAGCACAGGGACATCGAACACCGGGGAGCTGTTTTTT. Amino acid sequence: CASSTGTSNTGELFF.

The chain recombines TRBV9 with TRBJ2-5; 8 bases are a match to TRBD2. The CDR3 sequence is 16 residues long. Germline V CDR1 and CDR2: SGDLS, YYNGEE. The J segment lost 3 bases and the V segment lost 3 bases, leaving 10 bases of the junction unmatched. CDR3 in amino acids: CASSDNVGGVEETQYF. CDR3 DNA: TGTGCCAGCAGCGACAATGTCGGGGGGGTGGAAGAGACCCAGTACTTC. The full variable domain, completed using reference TRBV9 and TRBJ2-5, is DSGVTQTPKHLITATGQRVTLRCSPRSGDLSVYWYQQSLDQGLQFLIQYYNGEERAKGNILERFSAQQFPDLHSELNLSSLELGDSALYFCASSDNVGGVEETQYFGPGTRLLVL.

This rearrangement joins TRBV2 to TRBJ2-1; no clear D. The CDR3 sequence is 12 residues long. Germline CDR1 reads SNHLY; CDR2 reads FYNNEI. V was pared by 3 bases and J by 9 bases, with 9 bases between. CDR3 residues: CASSEQSFEQFF. CDR3 DNA: TGTGCCAGCAGTGAGCAATCCTTTGAGCAGTTCTTC.

The genes are TRBV6-5 and TRBJ2-7, with D possibly TRBD2 on 6 matching bases. Germline V lookup: CDR1 MNHEY, CDR2 SVGAGI. This CDR3 contains 16 residues. The V end was cut by 2 bases, the J end by 2 bases, with 16 bases between. DNA of the CDR3: TGTGCCAGCAGTTACACCCGACTAGGCAGGGCCTACGAGCAGTACTTC. Amino acid sequence: CASSYTRLGRAYEQYF.